The table lists the clone carrying this TCR beta chain with many counts. Its specificity is not known. Per germline, CDR1 SEHNR and CDR2 FQNEAQ (reference sequence). V gave up 1 base and J gave up 1 base, with 10 bases separating them. The CDR3 totals 15 residues. The time point: patch test 1, 2 weeks after DPC sensitization. The treatment was: therapeutic diphenylcyclopropenone sensitization with weekly scalp DPC. This sample was taken from a study of human T cells and chemical hapten exposure. Study results and limitations: Patch test score rose with PT1 expanded TCRs, significant at 8, 16, 32, not 4.

TCRdb processed the RACE reads anew with MiXCR; each CDR3 protein has one entry. The table has roughly 360,000 distinct CDR3 sequences, roughly 4.8% seen once. The receptor's source is a woman aged 45-60 years with alopecia areata. Some clones in this sample may be carry-over from other donors' samples. The chain combines TRBV7-9 with TRBJ1-1; no clear D gene. The sequencing here drew on whole blood, taken in connection with sensitization to the hapten diphenylcyclopropenone (DPC). CDR3 sequence reads: CASSLGVGWNTEAFF. CDR3 DNA: TGTGCCAGCAGCTTAGGCGTGGGGTGGAACACTGAAGCTTTCTTT. Based on the CDR3 plus reference TRBV7-9 and TRBJ1-1, the full variable domain is DTGVSQNPRHKITKRGQNVTFRCDPISEHNRLYWYRQTLGQGPEFLTYFQNEAQLEKSRLLSDRFSAERPKGSFSTLEIQRTEQGDSAMYLCASSLGVGWNTEAFFGQGTRLTVV.